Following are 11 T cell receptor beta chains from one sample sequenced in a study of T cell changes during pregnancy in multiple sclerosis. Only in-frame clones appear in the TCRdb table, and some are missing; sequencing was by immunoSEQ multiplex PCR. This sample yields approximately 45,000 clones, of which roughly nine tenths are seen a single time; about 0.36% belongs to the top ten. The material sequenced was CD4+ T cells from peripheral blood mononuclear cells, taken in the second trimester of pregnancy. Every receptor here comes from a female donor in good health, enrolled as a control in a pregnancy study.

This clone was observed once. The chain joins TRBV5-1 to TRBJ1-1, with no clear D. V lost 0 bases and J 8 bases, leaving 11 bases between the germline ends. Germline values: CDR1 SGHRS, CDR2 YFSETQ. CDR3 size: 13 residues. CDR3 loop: CASSLGAGSEAFF. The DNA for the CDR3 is TGCGCCAGCAGCTTGGGAGCGGGTTCCGAAGCTTTCTTT.

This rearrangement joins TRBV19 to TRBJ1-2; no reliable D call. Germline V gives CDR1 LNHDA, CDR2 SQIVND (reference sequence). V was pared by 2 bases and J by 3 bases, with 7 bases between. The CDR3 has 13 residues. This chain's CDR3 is CASSIQADYGYTF. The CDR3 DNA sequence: TGTGCCAGTAGTATACAGGCAGACTATGGCTACACCTTC.

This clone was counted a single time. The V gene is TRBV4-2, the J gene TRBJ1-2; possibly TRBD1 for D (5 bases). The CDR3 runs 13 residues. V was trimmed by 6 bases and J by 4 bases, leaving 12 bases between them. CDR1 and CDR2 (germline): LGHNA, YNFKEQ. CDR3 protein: CASSPQEIYGYTF. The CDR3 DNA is TGTGCCAGCAGTCCACAGGAAATCTATGGCTACACCTTC.

CDR3 region: CAIMAGGYGYTF. CDR3 in DNA: TGTGCCATCATGGCAGGGGGCTATGGCTACACCTTC. The chain combines TRBV10-3 with TRBJ1-2, with TRBD1 matching over 7 bases. After removal of 7 bases from V and 4 bases from J, the junction contained 3 bases not matched to a gene. Germline-derived CDR1 and CDR2 are ENHRY and SYGVKD. The CDR3 contains 12 residues.

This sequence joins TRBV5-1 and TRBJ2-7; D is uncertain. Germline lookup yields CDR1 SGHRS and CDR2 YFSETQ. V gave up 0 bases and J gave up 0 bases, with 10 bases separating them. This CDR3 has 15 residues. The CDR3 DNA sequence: TGCGCCAGCAGCTTGGCCGTAGCTACCTCCTACGAGCAGTACTTC. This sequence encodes CASSLAVATSYEQYF.

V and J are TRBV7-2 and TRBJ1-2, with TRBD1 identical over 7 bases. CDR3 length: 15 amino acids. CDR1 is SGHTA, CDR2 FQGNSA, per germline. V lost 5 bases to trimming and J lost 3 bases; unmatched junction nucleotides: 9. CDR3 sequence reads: CASSRGTVPHYGYTF. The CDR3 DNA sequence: TGTGCCAGCAGCAGGGGGACAGTCCCACACTATGGCTACACCTTC. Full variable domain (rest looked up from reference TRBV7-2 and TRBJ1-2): GAGVSQSPSNKVTEKGKDVELRCDPISGHTALYWYRQSLGQGLEFLIYFQGNSAPDKSGLPSDRFSAERTGGSVSTLTIQRTQQEDSAVYLCASSRGTVPHYGYTFGSGTRLTVV.

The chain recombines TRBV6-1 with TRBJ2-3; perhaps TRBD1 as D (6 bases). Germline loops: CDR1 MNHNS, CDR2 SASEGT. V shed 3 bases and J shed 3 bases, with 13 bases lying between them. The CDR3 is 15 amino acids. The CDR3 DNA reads TGTGCCAGCAGTGAGGTCGGGACATGGACAGATACGCAGTATTTT. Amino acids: CASSEVGTWTDTQYF.

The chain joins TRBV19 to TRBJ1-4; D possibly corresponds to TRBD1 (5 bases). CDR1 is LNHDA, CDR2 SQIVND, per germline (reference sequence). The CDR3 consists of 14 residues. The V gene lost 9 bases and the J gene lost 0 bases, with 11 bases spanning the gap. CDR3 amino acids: CASHRGSTNEKLFF. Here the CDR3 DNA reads TGTGCCAGCCACCGGGGGTCAACTAATGAAAAACTGTTTTTT.

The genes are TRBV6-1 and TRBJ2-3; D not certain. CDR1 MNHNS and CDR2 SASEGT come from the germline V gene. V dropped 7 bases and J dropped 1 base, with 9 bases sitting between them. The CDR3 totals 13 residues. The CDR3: CASTNRGTDTQYF. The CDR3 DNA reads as TGTGCCAGCACTAACCGTGGCACAGATACGCAGTATTTT.

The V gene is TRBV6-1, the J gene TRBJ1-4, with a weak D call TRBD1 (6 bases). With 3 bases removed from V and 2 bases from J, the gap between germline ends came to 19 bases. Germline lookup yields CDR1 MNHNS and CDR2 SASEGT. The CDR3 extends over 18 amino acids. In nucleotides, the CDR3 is TGTGCCAGCAGTGACATCCTTGTGAGGGGGATCACTAATGAAAAACTGTTTTTT. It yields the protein CASSDILVRGITNEKLFF.

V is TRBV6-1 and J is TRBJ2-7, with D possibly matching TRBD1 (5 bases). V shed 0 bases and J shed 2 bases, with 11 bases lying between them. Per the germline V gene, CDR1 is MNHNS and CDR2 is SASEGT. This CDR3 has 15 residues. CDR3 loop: CASSEAEQVAYEQYF. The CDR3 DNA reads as TGTGCCAGCAGTGAAGCGGAACAGGTTGCCTACGAGCAGTACTTC.